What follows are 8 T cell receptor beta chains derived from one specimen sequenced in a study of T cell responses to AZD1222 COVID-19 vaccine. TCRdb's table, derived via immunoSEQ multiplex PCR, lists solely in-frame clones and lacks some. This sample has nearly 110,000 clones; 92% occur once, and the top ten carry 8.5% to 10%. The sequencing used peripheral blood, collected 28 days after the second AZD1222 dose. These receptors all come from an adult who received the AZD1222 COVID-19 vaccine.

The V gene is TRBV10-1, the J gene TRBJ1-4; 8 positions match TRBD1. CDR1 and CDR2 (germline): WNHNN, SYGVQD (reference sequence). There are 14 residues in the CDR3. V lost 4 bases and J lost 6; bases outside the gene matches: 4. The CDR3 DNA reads TGCGCCAGCAGTGCGGACAGGGTGGATGAAAAACTGTTTTTT. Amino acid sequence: CASSADRVDEKLFF.

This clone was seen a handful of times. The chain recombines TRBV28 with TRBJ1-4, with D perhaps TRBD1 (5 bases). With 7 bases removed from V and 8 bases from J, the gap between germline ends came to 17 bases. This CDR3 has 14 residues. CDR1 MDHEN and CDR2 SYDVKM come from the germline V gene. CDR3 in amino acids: CASTPAGHREKLFF. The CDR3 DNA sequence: TGTGCCAGCACCCCCGCGGGGCATCGAGAAAAACTGTTTTTT. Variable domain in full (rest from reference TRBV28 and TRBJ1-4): DVKVTQSSRYLVKRTGEKVFLECVQDMDHENMFWYRQDPGLGLRLIYFSYDVKMKEKGDIPEGYSVSREKKERFSLILESASTNQTSMYLCASTPAGHREKLFFGSGTQLSVL.

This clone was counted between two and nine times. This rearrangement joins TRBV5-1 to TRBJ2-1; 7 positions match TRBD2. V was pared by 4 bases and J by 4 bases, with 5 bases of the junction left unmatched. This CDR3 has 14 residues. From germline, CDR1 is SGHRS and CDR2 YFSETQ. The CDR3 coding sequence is TGCGCCAGCAGCCCGGGGGGAAATTACAATGAGCAGTTCTTC. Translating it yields CASSPGGNYNEQFF. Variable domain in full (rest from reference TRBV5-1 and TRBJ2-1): KAGVTQTPRYLIKTRGQQVTLSCSPISGHRSVSWYQQTPGQGLQFLFEYFSETQRNKGNFPGRFSGRQFSNSRSEMNVSTLELGDSALYLCASSPGGNYNEQFFGPGTRLTVL.

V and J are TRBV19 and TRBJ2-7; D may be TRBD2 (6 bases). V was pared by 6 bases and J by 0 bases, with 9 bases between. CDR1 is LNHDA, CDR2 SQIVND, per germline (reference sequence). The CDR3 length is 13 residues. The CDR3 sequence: CASRQGLSYEQYF. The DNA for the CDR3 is TGTGCCAGTAGGCAGGGACTCTCCTACGAGCAGTACTTC. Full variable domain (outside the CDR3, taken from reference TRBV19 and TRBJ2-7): DGGITQSPKYLFRKEGQNVTLSCEQNLNHDAMYWYRQDPGQGLRLIYYSQIVNDFQKGDIAEGYSVSREKKESFPLTVTSAQKNPTAFYLCASRQGLSYEQYFGPGTRLTVT.

CDR3 nucleotide sequence: TGTGCCAGCAGCTTATCGTACAGCGCTGAAGCTTTCTTT. Translation: CASSLSYSAEAFF. The J gene is TRBJ1-1, the V gene TRBV7-9; no reliable D call. V lost 2 bases and J lost 6, with 10 bases in between. CDR1 is SEHNR and CDR2 is FQNEAQ in the germline V gene (reference sequence). The CDR3 is 13 residues long.

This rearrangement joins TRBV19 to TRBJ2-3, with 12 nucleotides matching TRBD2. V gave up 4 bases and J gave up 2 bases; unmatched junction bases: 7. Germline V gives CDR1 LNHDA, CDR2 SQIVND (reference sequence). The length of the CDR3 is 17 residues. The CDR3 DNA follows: TGTGCCAGTAGTACCCGACTAGCGGGAGTTCTCACAGATACGCAGTATTTT. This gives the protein CASSTRLAGVLTDTQYF.

The CDR3 spells CASSEARGAGSPLHF. In DNA form, the CDR3 reads TGTGCCAGCAGTGAAGCACGGGGGGCCGGTTCACCCCTCCACTTT. The chain uses TRBV6-1 and TRBJ1-6, with a possible D match to TRBD1 (6 bases). The germline V gene has CDR1 MNHNS and CDR2 SASEGT. The CDR3 covers 15 residues. V lost 0 bases and J 9 bases, leaving 12 bases between the germline ends.

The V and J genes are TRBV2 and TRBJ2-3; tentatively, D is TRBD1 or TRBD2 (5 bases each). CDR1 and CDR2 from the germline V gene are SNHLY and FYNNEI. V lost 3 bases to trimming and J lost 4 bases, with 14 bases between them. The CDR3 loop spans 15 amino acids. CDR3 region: CASSEVEGQADTQYF. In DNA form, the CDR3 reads TGTGCCAGCAGTGAGGTTGAGGGGCAGGCAGATACGCAGTATTTT.